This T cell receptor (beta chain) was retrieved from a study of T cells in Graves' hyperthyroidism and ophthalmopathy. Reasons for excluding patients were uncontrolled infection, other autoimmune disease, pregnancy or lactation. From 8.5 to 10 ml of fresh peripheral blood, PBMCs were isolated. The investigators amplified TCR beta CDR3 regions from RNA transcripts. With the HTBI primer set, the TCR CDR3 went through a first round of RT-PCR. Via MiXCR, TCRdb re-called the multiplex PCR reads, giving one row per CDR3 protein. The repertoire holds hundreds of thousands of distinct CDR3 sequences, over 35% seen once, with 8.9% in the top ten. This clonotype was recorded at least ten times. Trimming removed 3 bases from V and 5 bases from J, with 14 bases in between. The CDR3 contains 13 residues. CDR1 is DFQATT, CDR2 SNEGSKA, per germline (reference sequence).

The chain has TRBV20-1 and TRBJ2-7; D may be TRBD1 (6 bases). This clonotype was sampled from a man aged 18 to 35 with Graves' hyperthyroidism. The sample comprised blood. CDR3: CSARGDKIDEQYF. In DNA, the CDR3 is TGCAGTGCTAGGGGGGACAAAATAGACGAGCAGTACTTC.